One and the same sample provided the 20 T cell receptor beta chains below, sequenced in a study of immune characteristics of hereditary and idiopathic chronic pancreatitis. Total pancreatectomy with islet autotransplantation was the source of the chronic pancreatitis pancreas tissue. TCRdb's copy holds only in-frame clones and misses some; the assay was immunoSEQ multiplex PCR. The data show over 14,000 clones, 73% seen once. Sequences were obtained from pancreas tissue with hereditary chronic pancreatitis. These receptors were collected from a human donor with chronic pancreatitis.

This clone was recorded once. The rearrangement links TRBV29-1 to TRBJ1-2; TRBD1 agrees at 7 bases. This CDR3 contains 14 residues. The germline V gene encodes CDR1 SQVTM and CDR2 ANQGSEA. The V segment lost 6 bases and the J segment 0 bases; nucleotides outside the gene matches: 7. The CDR3 region is CSVAVQGSNYGYTF. The CDR3 coding sequence is TGCAGCGTCGCAGTACAGGGGTCTAACTATGGCTACACCTTC.

V usage is TRBV3-1 (or the pseudogene TRBV3-2) and J usage is TRBJ2-3; possibly TRBD2 for D (5 bases). V dropped 3 bases and J dropped 1 base, with 11 bases sitting between them. Germline CDR1 and CDR2: LGHDT and YNNKEL (reference sequence). The CDR3 totals 15 residues. CDR3 region: CASSHLVRGTDTQYF. DNA for the CDR3: TGTGCCAGCAGCCATCTGGTGAGGGGCACAGATACGCAGTATTTT.

The chain joins TRBV19 to TRBJ1-5; TRBD1 matches at 7 bases. This CDR3 is 12 amino acids long. Looked up from germline, CDR1 is LNHDA and CDR2 is SQIVND (reference sequence). V shed 5 bases and J 7 bases; nucleotides not matched to a gene: 2. DNA of the CDR3: TGTGCCAGTAGTCAGGGGGGGCAGCCCCAGCATTTT. Protein sequence: CASSQGGQPQHF.

This chain uses TRBV30 with TRBJ1-1; D is undetermined. Germline V gives CDR1 GTSNPN, CDR2 SVGIG (reference sequence). The length of the CDR3 is 14 residues. V lost 3 bases and J lost 6, with 17 bases in between. CDR3 sequence reads: CAWRVSTTTPEAFF. The CDR3 DNA reads as TGTGCCTGGAGAGTCAGTACCACGACCCCTGAAGCTTTCTTT.

V gene TRBV20-1 combines with J gene TRBJ1-5, with D possibly being TRBD1 (5 bases). Germline loops: CDR1 DFQATT, CDR2 SNEGSKA (reference sequence). CDR3 length: 12 amino acids. V lost 3 bases to trimming and J lost 7 bases, with 10 bases between them. CDR3 DNA sequence: TGCAGTGCTAGTACGGGGGGACAGCCCCAGCATTTT. Its translation is CSASTGGQPQHF.

This chain uses TRBV6-1 with TRBJ1-2; tentatively, D is TRBD1 (5 bases). The CDR3 is made up of 12 amino acids. Between the trimmed V and J ends, which lost 7 bases and 8 bases, there was a span of 14 bases. Germline V lookup: CDR1 MNHNS, CDR2 SASEGT. The CDR3 DNA reads as TGTGCCAGCAAATGGACGGGGGAAGGCTACACCTTC. It yields the protein CASKWTGEGYTF.

The gene calls are TRBV7-2 and TRBJ2-1, with a tentative D call TRBD2 (6 bases). CDR3 length: 15 amino acids. V shed 4 bases and J shed 7 bases, with 17 bases lying between them. Germline values: CDR1 SGHTA, CDR2 FQGNSA. The CDR3 protein is CASSSPGLRTNEQFF. CDR3 nucleotide sequence: TGTGCCAGCAGCTCCCCGGGACTCCGCACGAATGAGCAGTTCTTC. The full variable domain, its missing parts supplied by reference TRBV7-2 and TRBJ2-1, is GAGVSQSPSNKVTEKGKDVELRCDPISGHTALYWYRQSLGQGLEFLIYFQGNSAPDKSGLPSDRFSAERTGGSVSTLTIQRTQQEDSAVYLCASSSPGLRTNEQFFGPGTRLTVL.

V gene TRBV28 combines with J gene TRBJ1-6; D is unclear. CDR1 is MDHEN and CDR2 is SYDVKM in the germline V gene. Deletions cut 6 bases from V and 1 base from J, with 13 bases between. CDR3 length equals 16 residues. The CDR3 DNA sequence: TGTGCCAGCAGCCGACCTCGAGGGTCCTATAATTCACCCCTCCACTTT. It is translated as CASSRPRGSYNSPLHF.

The gene calls are TRBV25-1 and TRBJ2-2, with D possibly TRBD1 on 6 matching bases. Germline CDR1 is MGHDK and CDR2 is SYGVNS. This CDR3 region has 16 residues. V lost 5 bases to trimming and J lost 0 bases, with 13 bases between them. The CDR3 reads CASSRGRGTNTGELFF. CDR3 bases: TGTGCCAGCAGTAGGGGCAGGGGAACGAACACCGGGGAGCTGTTTTTT.

This chain joins TRBV5-1 and TRBJ2-3, with TRBD2 identical over 11 bases. With V trimmed by 3 bases and J by 0 bases, 3 bases remained unmatched. The germline V gene has CDR1 SGHRS and CDR2 YFSETQ. The CDR3 has 16 amino acids. The CDR3 coding sequence is TGCGCCAGCAGCTCGGGGACTAGCGGAAGCACAGATACGCAGTATTTT. Protein product: CASSSGTSGSTDTQYF.

The rearrangement uses TRBV29-1 and TRBJ2-3, with D tentatively TRBD2 (6 bases). The V gene lost 1 base and the J gene lost 9 bases, with 8 bases spanning the gap. The CDR3 has 11 residues. Germline V lookup: CDR1 SQVTM, CDR2 ANQGSEA. CDR3 protein: CSVEGDWTQYF. CDR3 nucleotide sequence: TGCAGCGTTGAAGGGGACTGGACGCAGTATTTT.

This clone was observed a few times. The chain has TRBV30 and TRBJ1-3; D is uncertain. CDR1 is GTSNPN, CDR2 SVGIG, per germline (reference sequence). Between the trimmed V and J ends, which lost 4 bases and 4 bases, there was a span of 8 bases. The CDR3 totals 12 residues. CDR3: CAWITAGNTIYF. Here the CDR3 DNA reads TGTGCCTGGATAACAGCAGGAAACACCATATATTTT.

The CDR3 DNA follows: TGTGCCACCACTGCGGGGCCCCCCCCCGATACGCAGTATTTT. Translating it yields CATTAGPPPDTQYF. V is TRBV24-1 and J is TRBJ2-3, with TRBD2 as a possible D gene (6 bases). Per germline, CDR1 KGHDR and CDR2 SFDVKD. Trimming pared 8 bases from V and 6 bases from J, leaving 17 bases between. This CDR3 is 14 amino acids long.

The chain is built from TRBV2 and TRBJ2-1, with 8 bases that match TRBD1. CDR1 is SNHLY, CDR2 FYNNEI, per germline. Losses at the gene ends were 0 bases for V and 7 bases for J; bases not matched to a gene: 2. The length of the CDR3 is 14 residues. Here the CDR3 reads CASSEADRVNEQFF. The CDR3 nucleotides are TGTGCCAGCAGTGAAGCGGACAGGGTGAATGAGCAGTTCTTC.

The sample holds a few counts of this clone. This chain joins TRBV6-4 and TRBJ2-7, with 9 nucleotides matching TRBD1. Germline V gene data show CDR1 as MRHNA and CDR2 as SNTAGT. V lost 5 bases to trimming and J lost 0 bases; unmatched junction nucleotides: 5. The CDR3 extends over 15 amino acids. The CDR3: CASSPTGGTSYEQYF. DNA for the CDR3: TGTGCCAGCAGTCCGACAGGGGGGACCTCCTACGAGCAGTACTTC.

The chain recombines TRBV7-2 with TRBJ2-5; perhaps D is TRBD1 or TRBD2 (7 bases each). Trimming took off 5 bases at V and 11 bases at J, with 21 bases between the two ends. This CDR3 is 14 amino acids long. Germline V gene lookup returns CDR1 SGHTA and CDR2 FQGNSA. CDR3 nucleotides: TGTGCCAGCAGCCAGGGGGGGTTTGGCACTCTGCAGTACTTC. Translated: CASSQGGFGTLQYF.

This chain joins TRBV2 and TRBJ2-2; tentatively, D is TRBD1 (5 bases). Germline-derived CDR1 and CDR2 are SNHLY and FYNNEI. CDR3 length equals 14 residues. The V gene lost 2 bases and the J gene lost 3 bases, with 7 bases spanning the gap. DNA of the CDR3: TGTGCCAGCAGTGAAACCAGGGACACCGGGGAGCTGTTTTTT. Amino acids: CASSETRDTGELFF.

The chain employs TRBV9 and TRBJ1-4; D unresolved. Germline V CDR1 and CDR2: SGDLS, YYNGEE. The CDR3 extends over 16 amino acids. The ends were cut back, 0 bases at V and 8 bases at J, with 17 bases in the middle. CDR3 coding DNA: TGTGCCAGCAGCGTAGGTTCAAGGGTTGGCGGCGAAAAACTGTTTTTT. Amino acid sequence: CASSVGSRVGGEKLFF.

The rearrangement joins TRBV15 to TRBJ2-3, with 9 bases identical to TRBD1. The V gene's germline CDR1 is LNHNV and CDR2 YYDKDF (reference sequence). The length of the CDR3 is 15 residues. Losses at the gene ends were 4 bases for V and 0 bases for J; bases not matched to a gene: 2. The CDR3 DNA sequence: TGTGCCACCAGCACCGGGACAGGGAGCACAGATACGCAGTATTTT. Amino acids: CATSTGTGSTDTQYF. The variable domain in full, with the rest retrieved from reference TRBV15 and TRBJ2-3, is DAMVIQNPRYQVTQFGKPVTLSCSQTLNHNVMYWYQQKSSQAPKLLFHYYDKDFNNEADTPDNFQSRRPNTSFCFLDIRSPGLGDTAMYLCATSTGTGSTDTQYFGPGTRLTVL.

This clone came up a few times. V is TRBV23-1 and J is TRBJ1-2; D unclear. TRBV23-1 is flagged as an ORF with uncertain function. The CDR3 is made up of 14 amino acids. V lost 7 bases to trimming and J lost 0 bases, with 12 bases between them. CDR3 sequence (DNA): TGCGCCAGCACCACAGCGTTAGCTAACTATGGCTACACCTTC. This translates into CASTTALANYGYTF.